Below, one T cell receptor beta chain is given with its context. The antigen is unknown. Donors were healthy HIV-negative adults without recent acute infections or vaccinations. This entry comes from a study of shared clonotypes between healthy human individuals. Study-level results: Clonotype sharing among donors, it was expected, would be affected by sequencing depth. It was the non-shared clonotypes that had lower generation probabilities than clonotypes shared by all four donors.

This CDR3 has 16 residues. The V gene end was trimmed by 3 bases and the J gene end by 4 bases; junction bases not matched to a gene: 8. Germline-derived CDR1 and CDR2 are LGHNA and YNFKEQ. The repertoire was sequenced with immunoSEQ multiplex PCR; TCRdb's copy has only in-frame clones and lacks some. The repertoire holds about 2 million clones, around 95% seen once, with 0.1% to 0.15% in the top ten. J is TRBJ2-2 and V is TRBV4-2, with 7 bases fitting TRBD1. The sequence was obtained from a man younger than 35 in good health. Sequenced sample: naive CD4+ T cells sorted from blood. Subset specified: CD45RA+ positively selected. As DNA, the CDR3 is TGTGCCAGCAGCCACCCGACAGGGCCGGCCACCGGGGAGCTGTTTTTT. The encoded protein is CASSHPTGPATGELFF.